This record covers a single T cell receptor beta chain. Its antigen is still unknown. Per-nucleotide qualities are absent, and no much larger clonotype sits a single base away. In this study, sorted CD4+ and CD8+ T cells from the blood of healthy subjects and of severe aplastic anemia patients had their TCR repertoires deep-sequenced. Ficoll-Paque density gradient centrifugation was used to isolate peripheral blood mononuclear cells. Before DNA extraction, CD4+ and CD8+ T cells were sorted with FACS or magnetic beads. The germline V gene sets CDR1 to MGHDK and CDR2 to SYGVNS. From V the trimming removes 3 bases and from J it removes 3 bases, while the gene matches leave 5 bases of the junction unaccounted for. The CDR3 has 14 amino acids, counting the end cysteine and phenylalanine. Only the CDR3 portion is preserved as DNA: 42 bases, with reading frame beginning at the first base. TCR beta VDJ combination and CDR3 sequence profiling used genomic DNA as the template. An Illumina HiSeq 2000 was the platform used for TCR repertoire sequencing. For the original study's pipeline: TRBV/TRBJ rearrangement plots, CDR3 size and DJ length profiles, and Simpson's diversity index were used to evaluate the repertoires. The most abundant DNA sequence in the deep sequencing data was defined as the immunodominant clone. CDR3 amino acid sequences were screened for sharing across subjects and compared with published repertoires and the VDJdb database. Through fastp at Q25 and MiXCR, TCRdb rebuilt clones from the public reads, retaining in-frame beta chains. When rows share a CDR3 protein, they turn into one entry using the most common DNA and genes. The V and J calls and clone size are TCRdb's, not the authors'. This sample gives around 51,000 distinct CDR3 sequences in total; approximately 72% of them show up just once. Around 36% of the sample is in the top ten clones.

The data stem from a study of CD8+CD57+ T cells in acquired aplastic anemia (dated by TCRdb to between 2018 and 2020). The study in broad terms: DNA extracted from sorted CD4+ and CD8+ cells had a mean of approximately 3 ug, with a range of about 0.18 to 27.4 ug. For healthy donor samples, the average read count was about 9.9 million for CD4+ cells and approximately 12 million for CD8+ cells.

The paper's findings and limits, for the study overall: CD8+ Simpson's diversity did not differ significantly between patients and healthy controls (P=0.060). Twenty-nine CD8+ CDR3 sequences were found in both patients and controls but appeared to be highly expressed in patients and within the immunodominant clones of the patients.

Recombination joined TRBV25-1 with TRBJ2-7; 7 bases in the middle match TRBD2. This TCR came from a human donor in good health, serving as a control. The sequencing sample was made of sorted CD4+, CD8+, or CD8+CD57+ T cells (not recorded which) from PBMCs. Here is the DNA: TGTGCCAGCAGTGACTCGGCGGGGGTCTACGAGCAGTACTTC. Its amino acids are CASSDSAGVYEQYF.